These 31 T cell receptor beta chains were sequenced from one sample in a study of T cells in women clearing cervical HPV infection. The method was immunoSEQ multiplex PCR; TCRdb's version includes in-frame clones alone and lacks a portion of them. The sample table includes around 31,000 clones. Input material: blood buffy coat. These receptors were taken from a woman aged 18 to 75 with a cervical HPV16 infection that either progressed to CIN3+ or cleared (not recorded which).

Concerning this clone: The sequence runs out 3 residues before the end of the CDR3; the remainder is reconstructed from the germline J gene. The V call is TRBV5-6, the J call TRBJ2-7; D may be TRBD2 (5 bases). The CDR3 spans 15 residues. Germline CDR1 reads SGHDT; CDR2 reads YYEEEE. The ends were cut back, 0 bases at V and 2 bases at J, with 12 bases in the middle. CDR3 region: CASSLGAEVTYEQYF. CDR3 bases read: TGTGCCAGCAGCTTGGGAGCGGAAGTCACCTACGAG.

For this clone: The read ends 3 residues early relative to the CDR3; the germline J gene fills the gap. The chain uses TRBV20-1 and TRBJ2-7; 7 nucleotides agree with TRBD1. Germline lookup yields CDR1 DFQATT and CDR2 SNEGSKA (reference sequence). The CDR3 has 13 residues. Losses at the gene ends were 6 bases for V and 0 bases for J; bases not matched to a gene: 5. The CDR3 DNA, read in part, is TGCAGTGCCCGACAGGGCGTCTCCTACGAG. Translated, it gives CSARQGVSYE. In full, the CDR3 is CSARQGVSYEQYF.

Of note for this clone: The read terminates 3 residues ahead of where the CDR3 ends, so the germline J gene completes it. The V gene is TRBV7-6, the J gene TRBJ1-2; D unresolved. CDR3 size: 14 residues. Germline assignment: CDR1 SGHVS and CDR2 FNYEAQ. The CDR3 protein is CASSHPAISYDYTF. The sequenced CDR3 bases are TGTGCCAGCAGCCATCCTGCCATCTCCTACGAC.

On this clone: The CDR3 extends 3 residues past the end of the read, so its final part is completed from the germline J gene. Within the sample, other DNA sequences also encode this same CDR3. The chain couples TRBV30 to TRBJ1-2; weak D call: TRBD1 (5 bases). The V gene's germline CDR1 is GTSNPN and CDR2 SVGIG (reference sequence). The CDR3 totals 13 residues. V lost 2 bases and J lost 7, with 14 bases in between. The covered CDR3 bases are TGTGCCTGGAGTCCCCAGGGTGACGGTGGC. Translating it yields CAWSPQGDGG. The entire CDR3 protein reads CAWSPQGDGGYTF.

Of note for this clone: The missing CDR3 end, 3 residues past where the read stops, is filled in from the germline J gene. The J gene is TRBJ2-1, the V gene TRBV19; possible D gene TRBD1, 6 bases. Germline CDR1 LNHDA, CDR2 SQIVND (reference sequence). V lost 5 bases and J lost 7, with 15 bases in between. The CDR3 covers 14 residues. Partial CDR3 DNA: TGTGCCAGTAGTCCTCGGACAGAGCGGAATGAG. Translation gives CASSPRTERNE. In full, the CDR3 reads CASSPRTERNEQFF.

The CDR3 loop reads CASRDRGLDEKLFF. CDR3 DNA, as far as it was read: TGTGCCAGTAGGGACAGGGGGCTCGATGAAAAA. V and J are TRBV19 and TRBJ1-4, with TRBD1 identical over 11 bases. The CDR3 end is not reached by the read, which stops 3 residues before it; the germline J gene fills it in. Germline loops: CDR1 LNHDA, CDR2 SQIVND (reference sequence). V shed 6 bases and J 6 bases; nucleotides not matched to a gene: 3. This CDR3 comprises 14 residues.

This clone is labeled hyperexpanded based on frequency. Read sequence stops 3 residues before the CDR3 end, and the germline J gene provides the missing end. The gene calls are TRBV14 and TRBJ2-3; 9 bases line up with TRBD2. The trim removed 5 bases at V and 1 base at J, leaving 10 bases unmatched. CDR1 and CDR2 (germline): SGHDN, FVKESK. This CDR3 comprises 17 residues. The CDR3 loop reads CASSDLVRTSGTDTQYF. The part of the CDR3 DNA that was read is TGTGCCAGCAGCGATCTCGTTAGGACTAGCGGCACAGATACG. The whole variable domain, filled in from reference TRBV14 and TRBJ2-3, reads EAGVTQFPSHSVIEKGQTVTLRCDPISGHDNLYWYRRVMGKEIKFLLHFVKESKQDESGMPNNRFLAERTGGTYSTLKVQPAELEDSGVYFCASSDLVRTSGTDTQYFGPGTRLTVL.

Concerning this clone: Sequencing ends 3 residues short of the CDR3 end; the germline J gene provides the rest. The V call is TRBV2, the J call TRBJ1-4; D gene uncertain. Trimming pared 5 bases from V and 7 bases from J, leaving 17 bases between. The CDR3 runs 15 residues. Germline V gives CDR1 SNHLY, CDR2 FYNNEI. The part of the CDR3 DNA that was read is TGTGCCAGCAGTACCGACGGAGGGTACGGTGAAAAA. It translates to CASSTDGGYGEK. The whole CDR3 protein is CASSTDGGYGEKLFF.

Note on this clone: The CDR3 end falls 3 residues outside the read, so it is completed with the germline J gene. The V call is TRBV7-3, the J call TRBJ2-1; TRBD2 matches at 8 bases. CDR3 size: 14 residues. Germline CDR1 and CDR2: SGHTA and FQGTGA. J gave up 8 bases and V 5 bases, and 8 bases lay outside the gene matches. This CDR3 is CASSLSGSRYEQFF. The part of the CDR3 DNA that was read is TGTGCCAGCAGCCTCAGCGGGAGTCGGTATGAG.

As for this clone: Read sequence stops 3 residues before the CDR3 end, and the germline J gene provides the missing end. The chain joins TRBV6-2 or TRBV6-3 to TRBJ1-2, with D tentatively TRBD1 (6 bases). Germline V CDR1 and CDR2: MNHEY, SVGEGT. The CDR3 consists of 15 residues. The covered CDR3 bases are TGTGCCAGCAGAACAGGGTTCGGTGGGTCCTACGAC. Residues: CASRTGFGGSYD. The full CDR3 is CASRTGFGGSYDYTF.

Of note for this clone: The read ends 3 residues early relative to the CDR3; the germline J gene fills the gap. This rearrangement joins TRBV4-1 to TRBJ2-3; 11 bases match TRBD2. V gave up 4 bases and J gave up 4 bases; unmatched junction bases: 1. The CDR3 consists of 14 residues. Germline CDR1 MGHRA, CDR2 YSYEKL. The DNA read from the CDR3 is TGCGCCAGCAGCCCTAGCGGGAGGTCAGATACG. Encoded protein: CASSPSGRSDT. The entire CDR3 sequence reads CASSPSGRSDTQYF.

Note on this clone: The observed sequence ends 3 residues before the CDR3 terminus, with the missing tail filled in from the germline J gene. This rearrangement joins TRBV20-1 to TRBJ2-1, with 10 bases identical to TRBD2. CDR1 and CDR2 (germline): DFQATT, SNEGSKA (reference sequence). V gave up 0 bases and J gave up 7 bases; unmatched junction bases: 6. CDR3 length equals 15 residues. The part of the CDR3 DNA that was read is TGCAGTGCTAGAGATTCAGCGGGGGGGCGTAATGAG. Translating gives CSARDSAGGRNE. The CDR3, in full, reads CSARDSAGGRNEQFF.

The CDR3 bases that were read are TGTGCCAGCAGAAGACAGGACACTGAA. This encodes CASRRQDTE. The whole CDR3 sequence reads CASRRQDTEAFF. The chain couples TRBV18 to TRBJ1-1; TRBD1 is a possible D gene (6 bases). The read gets to within 3 residues of the CDR3 end, and the germline J gene fills in the rest. The V gene's germline CDR1 is KGHSH and CDR2 LQKENI. V was clipped by 8 bases and J by 3 bases, with 10 bases between them. The CDR3 has 12 residues. The entire variable domain, with the rest obtained from reference TRBV18 and TRBJ1-1, is as follows: NAGVMQNPRHLVRRRGQEARLRCSPMKGHSHVYWYRQLPEEGLKFMVYLQKENIIDESGMPKERFSAEFPKEGPSILRIQQVVRGDSAAYFCASRRQDTEAFFGQGTRLTVV.

About this clone: The read finishes 3 residues shy of the CDR3 end, and the germline J gene is used to complete it. This chain joins TRBV7-9 and TRBJ1-2; D is unresolved. Trimming removed 0 bases at V and 4 bases at J, with 9 bases between. Germline CDR1 SEHNR, CDR2 FQNEAQ (reference sequence). This CDR3 contains 14 residues. Partial CDR3 DNA: TGTGCCAGCAGCTTAGCAGTACAGACCTATGGC. Amino acid sequence: CASSLAVQTYG. The full CDR3 protein reads CASSLAVQTYGYTF.

With respect to this clone: The CDR3 end is not reached by the read, which stops 3 residues before it; the germline J gene fills it in. The chain joins TRBV20-1 to TRBJ2-5, with 9 bases that match TRBD2. This CDR3 comprises 15 residues. J was trimmed by 5 bases and V by 4 bases; bases with no gene match: 11. CDR1 is DFQATT and CDR2 is SNEGSKA in the germline V gene (reference sequence). Partial CDR3 DNA: TGCAGTGCTACGTCCTATAGCGGGAGAGGGGAGACC. Protein sequence: CSATSYSGRGET. The full-length CDR3 reads as CSATSYSGRGETQYF.

About this clone itself: The CDR3 end falls 3 residues outside the read, so it is completed with the germline J gene. The chain has TRBV19 and TRBJ1-2; D gene unclear. The CDR3 loop spans 15 amino acids. Germline V CDR1 and CDR2: LNHDA, SQIVND (reference sequence). The CDR3 here is CASSIDQAGNQPYTF. The part of the CDR3 DNA that was read is TGTGCCAGTAGTATAGACCAGGCGGGCAATCAGCCC.

For this clone: The read ends 3 residues before the CDR3 terminus; that terminus is restored from the germline J gene. This chain joins TRBV19 and TRBJ1-5; D uncertain. V dropped 6 bases and J dropped 5 bases, with 17 bases sitting between them. The germline V gene encodes CDR1 LNHDA and CDR2 SQIVND (reference sequence). The CDR3 is 15 residues long. The CDR3 DNA, read in part, is TGTGCCAGTAGCCTAGGACGGGGAAACTATCAGCCC. Residues: CASSLGRGNYQP. The complete CDR3 reads CASSLGRGNYQPQHF.

As to this clone: The read falls 3 residues short of the CDR3 end, and the missing part is taken from the germline J gene. The V call is TRBV28, the J call TRBJ1-5, with D perhaps TRBD1 (5 bases). The CDR3 contains 15 residues. Trimming removed 0 bases at V and 4 bases at J, with 10 bases between. Germline CDR1 and CDR2: MDHEN and SYDVKM. The CDR3 loop reads CASSLWTADNQPQHF. Partial CDR3 DNA: TGTGCCAGCAGTTTATGGACAGCCGATAATCAGCCC.

About this clone itself: The read ends 3 residues early relative to the CDR3; the germline J gene fills the gap. The chain joins TRBV7-3 to TRBJ2-1; D is unresolved. V lost 0 bases, J lost 7 bases, and 7 bases lay in between. The CDR3 is made up of 13 amino acids. Germline CDR1 reads SGHTA; CDR2 reads FQGTGA. CDR3 DNA, as far as it was read: TGTGCCAGCAGCTTAACTATCTCGAATGAG. It is translated as CASSLTISNE. The entire CDR3 protein is CASSLTISNEQFF.

To note about this clone: The CDR3 is cut off 3 residues early in the read; its end comes from the germline J gene. V gene TRBV20-1 combines with J gene TRBJ2-3, with no clear D. CDR3 length: 12 amino acids. Germline V gene lookup returns CDR1 DFQATT and CDR2 SNEGSKA (reference sequence). CDR3 bases read: TGCAGTGCTAGTGTTCCGGGTGAGACG. Its translation: CSASVPGET. The whole CDR3 protein reads CSASVPGETQYF.

A word on this clone: The read is 3 residues too short to cover the CDR3 end, so that end is filled in from the germline J gene. The chain has TRBV7-9 and TRBJ2-4; 7 bases fit TRBD1. The germline V gene encodes CDR1 SEHNR and CDR2 FQNEAQ (reference sequence). The CDR3 sequence is 15 residues long. The CDR3: CASSLGGIQGYGQYF. The covered CDR3 bases are TGTGCCAGCAGCTTAGGAGGGATACAGGGGTATGGT.

Remarks on this clone: The sequenced fragment ends 3 residues before the CDR3 boundary, so the rest is inferred from the germline J gene. The rearrangement joins TRBV20-1 to TRBJ1-5, with TRBD1 matching over 8 bases. From germline, CDR1 is DFQATT and CDR2 SNEGSKA (reference sequence). CDR3 length: 16 amino acids. V trimming: 4 bases; J trimming: 0 bases; junction bases outside the gene matches: 8. The CDR3 loop reads CSATKTGGHSNQPQHF. Incomplete CDR3 DNA: TGCAGTGCTACGAAAACAGGGGGGCATAGCAATCAGCCC.

As regards this clone: The read falls 3 residues short of the CDR3 end, and the missing part is taken from the germline J gene. The chain is built from TRBV2 and TRBJ1-2; D is unclear. This CDR3 region has 17 residues. Germline V CDR1 and CDR2: SNHLY, FYNNEI. CDR3: CASSDQTSGRASGDYTF. The part of the CDR3 DNA that was read is TGTGCCAGCAGTGATCAGACTAGCGGGAGGGCCTCTGGGGAC. Looking up the rest from reference TRBV2 and TRBJ1-2 gives the full variable domain: EPEVTQTPSHQVTQMGQEVILRCVPISNHLYFYWYRQILGQKVEFLVSFYNNEISEKSEIFDDQFSVERPDGSNFTLKIRSTKLEDSAMYFCASSDQTSGRASGDYTFGSGTRLTVV.

In the case of this clone: The read is 3 residues too short to cover the CDR3 end, so that end is filled in from the germline J gene. V gene TRBV7-6 combines with J gene TRBJ1-4; 7 bases align to TRBD1. Germline CDR1 reads SGHVS; CDR2 reads FNYEAQ. The CDR3 is 16 amino acids. The CDR3 spells CASSGAGGQLNSPLFF. CDR3 bases read: TGTGCCAGCAGCGGGGCCGGGGGACAGCTTAATTCACCA. The full variable domain, completed using reference TRBV7-6 and TRBJ1-4, is GAGVSQSPRYKVTKRGQDVALRCDPISGHVSLYWYRQALGQGPEFLTYFNYEAQQDKSGLPNDRFSAERPEGSISTLTIQRTEQRDSAMYRCASSGAGGQLNSPLFFGSGTQLSVL.

Concerning this clone itself: The observed sequence ends 3 residues before the CDR3 terminus, with the missing tail filled in from the germline J gene. This chain connects TRBV6-1 to TRBJ2-4; D possibly corresponds to TRBD1 (5 bases). CDR1 MNHNS and CDR2 SASEGT come from the germline V gene. The CDR3 covers 15 residues. Incomplete CDR3 DNA: TGTGCCAGCAGTGACAGCAGGGATAGCAATCAGCCT. It translates to CASSDSRDSNQP. The whole CDR3 sequence reads CASSDSRDSNQPQYF.

A word on this clone: The CDR3 goes on 3 residues after the read ends, and that part is filled in from the germline J gene. The V gene is TRBV11-2, the J gene TRBJ2-1; D uncertain. V was clipped by 5 bases and J by 4 bases, with 9 bases between them. Germline loops: CDR1 SGHAT, CDR2 FQNNGV. The CDR3 loop spans 13 amino acids. The DNA read from the CDR3 is TGTGCCAGCAGCAAGAGGCAGTACAATGAG. It encodes CASSKRQYNE. The whole CDR3 protein reads CASSKRQYNEQFF. The full variable domain, in which reference TRBV11-2 and TRBJ2-1 provide the parts outside the CDR3, is EAGVAQSPRYKIIEKRQSVAFWCNPISGHATLYWYQQILGQGPKLLIQFQNNGVVDDSQLPKDRFSAERLKGVDSTLKIQPAKLEDSAVYLCASSKRQYNEQFFGPGTRLTVL.

Concerning this clone itself: With the read ending 3 residues before the CDR3 end, the germline J gene is used to fill in that end. V usage is TRBV18 and J usage is TRBJ2-2, with TRBD1 identical over 7 bases. The CDR3 contains 17 residues. Looked up from germline, CDR1 is KGHSH and CDR2 is LQKENI. CDR3 protein: CASSPGLLDRVGEKLFF. The CDR3 DNA, read in part, is TGTGCCAGCTCACCGGGCCTCCTTGACAGGGTTGGGGAAAAG.

A word on this clone: The DNA ends 3 residues before the CDR3 does, and the rest of the CDR3 is filled in from the germline J gene. V and J are TRBV6-1 and TRBJ2-7; D ambiguous. CDR1 MNHNS and CDR2 SASEGT come from the germline V gene. The V gene lost 5 bases and the J gene lost 2 bases, with 10 bases spanning the gap. This CDR3 has 13 amino acids. CDR3 bases read: TGTGCCAGCAGTCAAGACAACCCCTACGAG. Translation gives CASSQDNPYE. The entire CDR3 protein is CASSQDNPYEQYF.

As for this clone: With the read ending 3 residues before the CDR3 end, the germline J gene is used to fill in that end. V is TRBV29-1 and J is TRBJ2-2, with D possibly being TRBD2 (5 bases). CDR3 length equals 14 residues. Per the germline V gene, CDR1 is SQVTM and CDR2 is ANQGSEA. The ends were cut back, 5 bases at V and 1 base at J, with 11 bases in the middle. Partial CDR3 DNA: TGCAGCGTTTCTAGCTGGGTGAACACCGGGGAG. This gives the protein CSVSSWVNTGE. The full CDR3 is CSVSSWVNTGELFF.

Concerning this clone itself: The read ends 3 residues early relative to the CDR3; the germline J gene fills the gap. This chain joins TRBV7-6 and TRBJ2-7; 8 positions agree with TRBD1. After removal of 0 bases from V and 1 base from J, the junction contained 5 bases not matched to a gene. CDR3 length: 16 residues. The germline CDR1 and CDR2 sequences are SGHVS and FNYEAQ. This chain's CDR3 is CASSLAETGESYEQYF. The covered CDR3 bases are TGTGCCAGCAGCTTAGCGGAGACAGGGGAGTCCTACGAG.

About this clone itself: The read ends 3 residues before the CDR3 terminus; that terminus is restored from the germline J gene. The chain joins TRBV6-2 or TRBV6-3 to TRBJ2-4; 7 bases fit TRBD1. In germline, CDR1 is MNHEY, CDR2 SVGEGT. The CDR3 is 13 amino acids. The covered CDR3 bases are TGTGCCAGCATCCAACAGGGGAACTATGGT. Its protein is CASIQQGNYG. In full, the CDR3 is CASIQQGNYGQYF.